This note documents a single TCR beta chain sequence. This record comes from a study of cytomegalovirus exposure and HLA in healthy donors. The V end lost 7 bases, the J end lost 2 bases, and 13 bases lay between the germline ends. This CDR3 has 14 amino acids. Per the germline V gene, CDR1 is MNHNS and CDR2 is SASEGT. The PCR was carried out with 60 Vbeta primers and 13 Jbeta primers. Method: immunoSEQ multiplex PCR; TCRdb's copy keeps in-frame clones and lacks some. The top ten clones hold roughly 3.6% of a sample with about 210,000 clones, over 65% of them seen once. The sequenced sample was PBMCs. The clonotype was recovered from a man aged 35 to 55 in good health and CMV-seropositive. V gene TRBV6-1 combines with J gene TRBJ2-3; TRBD2 is a possible D gene (5 bases). The CDR3 here is CASKRPGITDTQYF. CDR3 coding DNA: TGTGCCAGCAAAAGACCGGGAATCACAGATACGCAGTATTTT.